A selection of T cell receptor beta chains follows, all from one sample in a study of blood T cell repertoires in COVID-19. This table comes from immunoSEQ multiplex PCR, and its TCRdb copy is limited to in-frame clones, with some not included. The table has about 430,000 clones, 85% to 90% seen once. Sequenced material: PBMCs or T cells enriched from blood (not recorded which). Source of these receptors: a woman in her twenties or thirties with acute COVID-19. The CDR3 runs from the conserved cysteine through the conserved F or W. Each record gives: CDR3 protein, CDR3 DNA, J gene, clone size, V gene, D gene, CDR3 length. The D gene is left open where the match is weak. Clone size is shown for a subset of rows, as once, few, many or a class of expanded clone.

CASSLVGEFYEQYF | TGTGCCAGCAGCTTAGTTGGGGAGTTCTACGAGCAGTACTTC | TRBJ2-7 | - | TRBV11-2 | - | 14
CASSLFSPLTDTQYF | TGTGCCAGCAGTTTATTCAGTCCCCTCACAGATACGCAGTATTTT | TRBJ2-3 | - | TRBV6-5 | - | 15
CASSQGGTGGVNEQFF | TGTGCCAGCAGCCAAGGCGGGACAGGGGGAGTTAATGAGCAGTTCTTC | TRBJ2-1 | - | TRBV3-1/TRBV3-2 | TRBD1 | 16
CASRIQGVSGELFF | TGTGCCAGCAGAATACAGGGCGTGTCCGGGGAGCTGTTTTTT | TRBJ2-2 | - | TRBV6-5 | - | 14
CASSPEGVSNQPQHF | TGTGCCAGCAGCCCCGAGGGCGTTAGCAATCAGCCCCAGCATTTT | TRBJ1-5 | - | TRBV7-2 | - | 15
CATSTGTGYGYTF | TGTGCCACCAGCACTGGGACAGGGTATGGCTACACCTTC | TRBJ1-2 | - | TRBV15 | TRBD1 | 13
CATSDPTGGRGDTQYF | TGTGCCACCAGTGATCCAACAGGGGGCCGGGGAGATACGCAGTATTTT | TRBJ2-3 | - | TRBV24-1 | TRBD1 | 16
CASSESGMYGYTF | TGTGCCAGCAGTGAATCGGGGATGTATGGCTACACCTTC | TRBJ1-2 | - | TRBV6-1 | - | 13
CASAGTGPKNIQYF | TGTGCCAGCGCGGGTACCGGGCCCAAAAACATTCAGTACTTC | TRBJ2-4 | - | TRBV6-5 | - | 14
CSVMDRGFTEAFF | TGCAGCGTGATGGACAGGGGTTTTACTGAAGCTTTCTTT | TRBJ1-1 | - | TRBV29-1 | TRBD1 | 13
CASSPQGARNQPQHF | TGTGCCAGCTCACCTCAGGGGGCTCGCAATCAGCCCCAGCATTTT | TRBJ1-5 | - | TRBV18 | TRBD1 | 15
CASSLIVPRGMNTEAFF | TGCGCCAGCAGCTTGATTGTGCCCAGGGGAATGAACACTGAAGCTTTCTTT | TRBJ1-1 | - | TRBV5-1 | - | 17
CASRKSSGGAFF | TGTGCCAGCAGGAAATCCTCCGGTGGAGCTTTCTTT | TRBJ1-1 | once | TRBV6-5 | - | 12
CASSESARGGEKLFF | TGTGCCAGCAGTGAGTCGGCACGGGGGGGTGAAAAACTGTTTTTT | TRBJ1-4 | - | TRBV2 | - | 15
CASSPGGGALNEKLFF | TGCGCCAGCAGCCCCGGTGGGGGGGCCCTTAATGAAAAACTGTTTTTT | TRBJ1-4 | - | TRBV4-1 | - | 16
CASSLSGDTEAFF | TGTGCCAGCAGCTTATCGGGGGACACTGAAGCTTTCTTT | TRBJ1-1 | few | TRBV7-9 | - | 13
CTSSQVRGGDTGELFF | TGCACCAGCAGCCAAGTCCGAGGGGGGGACACCGGGGAGCTGTTTTTT | TRBJ2-2 | - | TRBV1 | - | 16
CATTPGTGGGTEAFF | TGTGCCACCACCCCCGGGACAGGGGGTGGTACTGAAGCTTTCTTT | TRBJ1-1 | - | TRBV19 | TRBD1 | 15
CATSRAPTETQYF | TGTGCCACCAGCAGAGCCCCGACTGAGACCCAGTACTTC | TRBJ2-5 | - | TRBV15 | - | 13
CASSQLPVVTEAFF | TGCGCCAGCAGTCAACTCCCGGTAGTCACTGAAGCTTTCTTT | TRBJ1-1 | - | TRBV23-1 | - | 14
CASSTGGITDTQYF | TGTGCCAGCAGCACCGGGGGTATCACAGATACGCAGTATTTT | TRBJ2-3 | - | TRBV3-1/TRBV3-2 | - | 14
CASSIMLTRDYNSPLHF | TGTGCCAGTAGTATAATGCTCACTCGGGACTATAATTCACCCCTCCACTTT | TRBJ1-6 | - | TRBV19 | - | 17
CASSNRTGITYGYTF | TGTGCCAGCAGCAACCGGACAGGGATCACCTATGGCTACACCTTC | TRBJ1-2 | - | TRBV7-8 | TRBD1 | 15
CASSDSTGAYYGYTF | TGTGCCAGCAGCGACTCGACAGGGGCTTACTATGGCTACACCTTC | TRBJ1-2 | - | TRBV7-9 | TRBD1 | 15
CASSPGTGYNEQFF | TGTGCCAGCAGTCCCGGGACAGGGTACAATGAGCAGTTCTTC | TRBJ2-1 | - | TRBV7-2 | TRBD1 | 14
CASSLTGSGGYTF | TGCGCCAGCAGCTTGACAGGGTCCGGGGGCTACACCTTC | TRBJ1-2 | - | TRBV5-1 | - | 13
CASSRDLGDEQYF | TGCGCCAGCAGTCGGGACTTGGGCGACGAGCAGTACTTC | TRBJ2-7 | - | TRBV5-1 | - | 13
CASSQDSTGSSYEQYF | TGCGCCAGCAGCCAAGACTCCACAGGGAGCTCCTACGAGCAGTACTTC | TRBJ2-7 | - | TRBV4-3 | - | 16
CASSDVRSSVGEQYF | TGTGCCAGCAGTGATGTTAGGAGCTCGGTTGGCGAGCAGTACTTC | TRBJ2-7 | - | TRBV6-1 | - | 15